The TCR delta chain under discussion was sequenced for a study of γδ T cells in repeated Plasmodium falciparum infection. For the study at large: Some Malian samples span acute malaria episodes; others come from no-transmission periods.

This clone was seen a handful of times. With only one base between it and a far larger clone, this is likely a read error. Other DNA sequences in this specimen translate into the identical CDR3. Bulk repertoires came from Vgamma9/Vdelta2+ or Vdelta2-negative gammadelta T cells flow-sorted from PBMC. The germline V gene has CDR1 GEAIGNYY and CDR2 EKD. The CDR3 has 18 residues. Each sorted gammadelta sample had TRG and TRD chains sequenced. TCRdb reanalyzed the multiplex PCR reads using CATT. The sample shows around 52,000 delta-chain clones, about 1.5% of them seen only once. What was sequenced was gamma-delta T cells from blood. The V gene is TRDV2, but the J gene lacks a call; the table's D call TRDD3 went unverified against the DNA. The receptor comes from a pool of human donors (malaria-infected and uninfected, not separated). The CDR3 loop reads CACDPYWGIRLYTDKLIF. CDR3 DNA sequence: TGTGCCTGTGACCCCTACTGGGGGATACGCCTTTACACCGATAAACTTATCTTT.